This TCR beta chain was observed in a study of T cell repertoires in cytomegalovirus infection. The wider study: Based on public TCR beta signatures, there were indications of CMV infection and of a matching HLA type. Notes on the study in general: Ex vivo, HLA-C-restricted CMV-specific TCR beta clonotypes prevailed over the rest of the response.

Of note for this clonotype: As yet, its antigen is unknown.

TCRdb independently ran MiXCR on the reads; one entry per CDR3 protein. The table lists roughly 90,000 distinct CDR3 sequences, approximately 30% of them singletons, with about 65% in the top ten. This specimen consisted of CD8+ T cells from cultured PBMCs, obtained from culture after CMV antigen stimulation. The receptor was derived from a human donor in good health (CMV status not recorded). Some clones in this sample may be carry-over from other donors' samples.

The CDR3 DNA sequence: TGCGCCAGCAGCCAAGAGGTAAAGTACACTGAAGCTTTCTTT. It translates to CASSQEVKYTEAFF. V and J are TRBV4-1 and TRBJ1-1; D gene ambiguous. Trimming stripped 0 bases from V and 3 bases from J, with 8 bases between. Germline V gene lookup returns CDR1 MGHRA and CDR2 YSYEKL. The CDR3 length is 14 residues.